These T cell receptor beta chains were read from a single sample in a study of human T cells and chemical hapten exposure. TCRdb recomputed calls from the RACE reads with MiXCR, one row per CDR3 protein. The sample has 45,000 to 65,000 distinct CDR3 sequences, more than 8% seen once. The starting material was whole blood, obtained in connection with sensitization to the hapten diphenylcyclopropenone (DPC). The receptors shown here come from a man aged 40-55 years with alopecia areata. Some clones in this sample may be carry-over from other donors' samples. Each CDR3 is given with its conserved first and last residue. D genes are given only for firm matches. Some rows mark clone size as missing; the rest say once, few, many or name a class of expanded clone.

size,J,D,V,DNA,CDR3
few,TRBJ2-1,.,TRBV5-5,TGTGCCAGCAGCAAAGGGGATGTGCGGAATGAGCAGTTCTTC,CASSKGDVRNEQFF
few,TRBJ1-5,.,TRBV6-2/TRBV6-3,TGTGCCAGCAGTTACGTGGACAGCAATCAGCCCCAGCATTTT,CASSYVDSNQPQHF
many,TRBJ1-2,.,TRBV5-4,TGTGCCAGCAGCTCCGGACAGATCTATGGCTACACCTTC,CASSSGQIYGYTF
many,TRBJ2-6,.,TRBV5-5,TGTGCCAGCAGCTTCGCAATTAGGACAGAAACTGGGGCCAACGTCCTGACTTTC,CASSFAIRTETGANVLTF
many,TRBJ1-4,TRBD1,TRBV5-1,TGCGCCAGCAGCGGTGTAGGGGGCGAAAAACTGTTTTTT,CASSGVGGEKLFF
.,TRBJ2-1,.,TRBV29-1,TGCAGCATCCCGAGGGGGGCGGGAGCACTCAATGAGCAGTTCTTC,CSIPRGAGALNEQFF
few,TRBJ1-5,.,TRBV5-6,TGTGCCAGCAGCTTGGCCGCCGGGGGCGCCCAGCCCCAGCATTTT,CASSLAAGGAQPQHF
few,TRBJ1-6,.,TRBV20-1,TGCAGTGCTAGAGTGGAGGTGGAAAATAATTCACCCCTCCACTTT,CSARVEVENNSPLHF
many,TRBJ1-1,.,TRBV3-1,TGTGCCAGCAGCTGGACCCAGAAATCCACTGAAGCTTTCTTT,CASSWTQKSTEAFF
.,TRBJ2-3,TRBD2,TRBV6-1,TGTGCCAGCAGTGCTTGGGGGGGTATTCGAGATACGCAGTATTTT,CASSAWGGIRDTQYF
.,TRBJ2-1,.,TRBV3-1,TGTGCCAGCAGCCAAGATGGGCGGGCAAAGTCGAATGAGCAGTTCTTC,CASSQDGRAKSNEQFF